The 25 T cell receptor beta chains below all came from one sample that was sequenced in a study of T cells after yellow fever vaccination. TCRdb fed the 5' RACE reads into MiXCR, producing one record per CDR3 protein. The repertoire holds about 350,000 distinct CDR3 sequences, with 8.1% as singletons. Specimen: PBMCs, collected approximately 40 days after the first yellow fever vaccination. These receptors all stem from a young man who received the YFV17D yellow fever vaccine.

This rearrangement joins TRBV10-3 to TRBJ1-1; D is unclear. Germline CDR1 ENHRY, CDR2 SYGVKD. This CDR3 spans 14 amino acids. The germline V and J ends were trimmed by 3 bases and 6 bases, with 14 bases remaining between them. The CDR3 DNA reads TGTGCCATCAGTGATAATAGGGTTTTCGCTGAAGCTTTCTTT. Translation: CAISDNRVFAEAFF.

This clonotype has just a few counts. The rearrangement links TRBV6-5 to TRBJ1-2, with TRBD1 as a possible D gene (6 bases). Trimming removed 5 bases at V and 6 bases at J, with 19 bases between. The CDR3 is 15 residues long. The germline gives CDR1 MNHEY, CDR2 SVGAGI. The CDR3 nucleotides read TGTGCCAGCAGTCTGGTGGGGGGCGCGCGTGATGGCTACACCTTC. Protein sequence: CASSLVGGARDGYTF.

This clonotype was detected ten times or more. The chain links TRBV20-1 to TRBJ2-5; D is ambiguous. CDR1 and CDR2 from the germline V gene are DFQATT and SNEGSKA (reference sequence). Trimming cost V 6 bases and J 5 bases, with 7 bases left between them. This CDR3 is 10 amino acids long. The CDR3, as DNA: TGCAGTGCCCTGAGGGAGACCCAGTACTTC. Its protein is CSALRETQYF.

The chain couples TRBV7-3 to TRBJ2-3, with D unresolved. The germline V gene encodes CDR1 SGHTA and CDR2 FQGTGA. The CDR3 runs to 13 residues. Trimming took 4 bases from V and 5 from J, leaving 10 bases between them. The CDR3 protein is CASSSNPGDTQYF. The CDR3 nucleotides are TGTGCCAGCAGCTCAAACCCCGGAGATACGCAGTATTTT.

This clonotype was observed a few times. V is TRBV9 and J is TRBJ1-4; D might be TRBD1 (5 bases). The CDR3 consists of 15 residues. Deletions cut 4 bases from V and 7 bases from J, with 17 bases between. Germline CDR1 is SGDLS and CDR2 is YYNGEE. This CDR3 is CASSPGAAFGEKLFF. The CDR3 DNA sequence: TGTGCCAGCAGCCCCGGGGCGGCCTTTGGTGAAAAACTGTTTTTT.

In this sample, this clonotype turned up many times. This rearrangement joins TRBV11-2 to TRBJ1-5; tentative D call: TRBD1 (5 bases). Germline CDR1 SGHAT, CDR2 FQNNGV. Trimming cost V 4 bases and J 3 bases, with 10 bases left between them. The length of the CDR3 is 14 residues. In DNA, the CDR3 is TGTGCCAGCAGCTCAATGGGGGTCAATCAGCCCCAGCATTTT. This sequence encodes CASSSMGVNQPQHF.

In this sample, this clonotype turned up a few times. V and J are TRBV11-2 and TRBJ1-6; D not certain. CDR3 length equals 15 residues. The ends were cut back, 2 bases at V and 6 bases at J, with 11 bases in the middle. CDR1 is SGHAT, CDR2 FQNNGV, per germline. CDR3 protein: CASSLFSGGNSPLHF. In DNA form, the CDR3 reads TGTGCCAGCAGCTTATTTTCGGGTGGTAATTCACCCCTCCACTTT. The full variable domain, completed using reference TRBV11-2 and TRBJ1-6, is EAGVAQSPRYKIIEKRQSVAFWCNPISGHATLYWYQQILGQGPKLLIQFQNNGVVDDSQLPKDRFSAERLKGVDSTLKIQPAKLEDSAVYLCASSLFSGGNSPLHFGNGTRLTVT.

The V call is TRBV19, the J call TRBJ1-2; D is possibly TRBD1 (5 bases). CDR1 and CDR2 (germline): LNHDA, SQIVND (reference sequence). The germline V and J ends were trimmed by 3 bases and 4 bases, with 9 bases remaining between them. The CDR3 consists of 13 residues. The CDR3 nucleotides are TGTGCCAGTAGTATGGGGGACGGCTATGGCTACACCTTC. It encodes CASSMGDGYGYTF.

This clonotype was detected many times. V and J are TRBV5-5 and TRBJ2-1; TRBD2 matches 7 bases. Losses at the gene ends were 3 bases for V and 10 bases for J; bases not matched to a gene: 7. Germline assignment: CDR1 SGHKS and CDR2 YYEKEE (reference sequence). The CDR3 contains 13 residues. CDR3 loop: CASSWGGPREQFF. CDR3 DNA: TGTGCCAGCAGCTGGGGGGGTCCGAGAGAGCAGTTCTTC. Full variable domain (missing parts from reference TRBV5-5 and TRBJ2-1): DAGVTQSPTHLIKTRGQQVTLRCSPISGHKSVSWYQQVLGQGPQFIFQYYEKEERGRGNFPDRFSARQFPNYSSELNVNALLLGDSALYLCASSWGGPREQFFGPGTRLTVL.

This chain joins TRBV4-3 and TRBJ2-3; 10 bases match TRBD2. V lost 1 base to trimming and J lost 5 bases; unmatched junction nucleotides: 6. Per the germline V gene, CDR1 is LGHNA and CDR2 is YSLEER. The CDR3 extends over 16 amino acids. This chain's CDR3 is CASSQVLGTSVDTQYF. CDR3 DNA sequence: TGCGCCAGCAGCCAAGTCTTGGGGACTAGCGTAGATACGCAGTATTTT.

The chain couples TRBV19 to TRBJ2-3, with D maybe TRBD2 (5 bases). The germline V and J ends were trimmed by 4 bases and 2 bases, with 13 bases remaining between them. Per germline, CDR1 LNHDA and CDR2 SQIVND (reference sequence). The CDR3 has 15 amino acids. CDR3 in amino acids: CASSTTERLTDTQYF. CDR3 in DNA: TGTGCCAGTAGTACCACCGAGCGGCTCACAGATACGCAGTATTTT. Complete variable domain (other parts from reference TRBV19 and TRBJ2-3): DGGITQSPKYLFRKEGQNVTLSCEQNLNHDAMYWYRQDPGQGLRLIYYSQIVNDFQKGDIAEGYSVSREKKESFPLTVTSAQKNPTAFYLCASSTTERLTDTQYFGPGTRLTVL.

In this sample, this clonotype turned up a few times. The junction shows a germline mismatch at one end, possibly a read error. CDR3 in DNA: TGCAGTGCTAGATCTCCTGGGAGAGAACATTTT. It codes for CSARSPGREHF. The chain combines TRBV20-1 with TRBJ1-3; no firm D call. This CDR3 contains 11 residues. The germline gives CDR1 DFQATT, CDR2 SNEGSKA (reference sequence).

This clonotype occurred many times. This chain uses TRBV7-2 with TRBJ2-7; D ambiguous. Trimming removed 1 base from V and 0 bases from J, with 13 bases in between. This CDR3 spans 16 amino acids. The V gene's germline CDR1 is SGHTA and CDR2 FQGNSA. The CDR3 loop reads CASSLDSDASSYEQYF. CDR3 DNA: TGTGCCAGCAGCTTAGATTCGGACGCGAGCTCCTACGAGCAGTACTTC.

This clonotype has a handful of counts. The chain is built from TRBV25-1 and TRBJ1-4, with D maybe TRBD1 (5 bases). Germline V CDR1 and CDR2: MGHDK, SYGVNS. CDR3 length: 15 amino acids. The V end was cut by 2 bases, the J end by 10 bases, with 17 bases between. CDR3 DNA sequence: TGTGCCAGCAGTGAAGGCCCCGGGGCCCTTGGAAAACTGTTTTTT. Residues: CASSEGPGALGKLFF.

This chain joins TRBV20-1 and TRBJ2-2, with D tentatively TRBD2 (7 bases). The germline gives CDR1 DFQATT, CDR2 SNEGSKA (reference sequence). The CDR3 sequence is 16 residues long. CDR3 nucleotides: TGCTGCGCTAGGGGGGGATCACAGATCAACACCGGGGAGCTGTTTTTT. This sequence encodes CCARGGSQINTGELFF.

This clonotype was detected only a few times. CDR3 region: CASSPITGRSGANVLTF. Written as DNA, the CDR3 is TGTGCCAGCAGCCCGATTACAGGTCGCTCTGGGGCCAACGTCCTGACTTTC. The chain is built from TRBV7-2 and TRBJ2-6; D is possibly TRBD1 (5 bases). With 5 bases removed from V and 0 bases from J, the gap between germline ends came to 14 bases. CDR3 length: 17 residues. Germline assignment: CDR1 SGHTA and CDR2 FQGNSA.

A few counts support this clonotype. V usage is TRBV7-6 and J usage is TRBJ2-1, with D possibly TRBD2 on 7 matching bases. The germline V gene encodes CDR1 SGHVS and CDR2 FNYEAQ. The CDR3 covers 15 residues. Trimming pared 5 bases from V and 4 bases from J, leaving 15 bases between. CDR3 sequence: CASSPRGARYNEQFF. The CDR3 DNA is TGTGCCAGCAGCCCCCGGGGGGCCCGTTACAATGAGCAGTTCTTC.

This clonotype showed up just a few times. The chain couples TRBV9 to TRBJ1-1; D is perhaps TRBD1 (6 bases). Trimming took off 7 bases at V and 0 bases at J, with 16 bases between the two ends. The CDR3 has 15 amino acids. The germline gives CDR1 SGDLS, CDR2 YYNGEE. The CDR3 bases are TGTGCCAGCCGACCCTTGGGACACGTGAACACTGAAGCTTTCTTT. It yields the protein CASRPLGHVNTEAFF. The full variable domain, rest sourced from reference TRBV9 and TRBJ1-1, is DSGVTQTPKHLITATGQRVTLRCSPRSGDLSVYWYQQSLDQGLQFLIQYYNGEERAKGNILERFSAQQFPDLHSELNLSSLELGDSALYFCASRPLGHVNTEAFFGQGTRLTVV.

This sequence joins TRBV29-1 and TRBJ2-3, with unresolved D. The V end lost 4 bases, the J end lost 6 bases, and 5 bases lay between the germline ends. Per germline, CDR1 SQVTM and CDR2 ANQGSEA. The CDR3 sequence is 10 residues long. CDR3 coding DNA: TGCAGCGTTGGCGACGATACGCAGTATTTT. It yields the protein CSVGDDTQYF.

The chain uses TRBV12-3 or TRBV12-4 and TRBJ2-1, with 8 bases lining up with TRBD1. This CDR3 is 12 amino acids long. Trimming cost V 6 bases and J 9 bases; bases outside gene matches: 4. The CDR3 spells CASSQDRVEQFF. The CDR3 DNA reads TGTGCCAGCAGCCAGGACAGGGTTGAGCAGTTCTTC.

The chain recombines TRBV2 with TRBJ2-6, with D tentatively TRBD2 (5 bases). The CDR3 is 16 amino acids. Germline-derived CDR1 and CDR2 are SNHLY and FYNNEI. V gave up 8 bases and J gave up 0 bases, with 14 bases separating them. The CDR3 loop reads CASRTRAFSGANVLTF. CDR3 DNA: TGTGCCAGCCGGACTCGGGCCTTCTCTGGGGCCAACGTCCTGACTTTC.

The sample holds a few counts of this clonotype. The V call is TRBV20-1, the J call TRBJ2-1; 16 nucleotides match TRBD2. The V gene end was trimmed by 3 bases and the J gene end by 4 bases; junction bases not matched to a gene: 3. The germline V gene encodes CDR1 DFQATT and CDR2 SNEGSKA (reference sequence). This CDR3 region has 16 residues. CDR3: CSARGLAGGWYNEQFF. CDR3 bases: TGCAGTGCTAGGGGACTAGCGGGGGGGTGGTACAATGAGCAGTTCTTC.

This clonotype occurred many times. The V call is TRBV12-3 or TRBV12-4, the J call TRBJ2-3; 7 bases are a match to TRBD1. This CDR3 is 14 amino acids long. The ends lost 5 bases at V and 4 bases at J; junction bases unmatched: 6. The CDR3: CASSRNRGADTQYF. The CDR3 bases are TGTGCCAGCAGTAGGAACAGGGGTGCAGATACGCAGTATTTT.

The chain carries TRBV4-1 and TRBJ2-2; D perhaps matches TRBD1 (6 bases). CDR3 length equals 15 residues. Between the trimmed V and J ends, which lost 3 bases and 3 bases, there was a span of 11 bases. Germline-derived CDR1 and CDR2 are MGHRA and YSYEKL. CDR3 bases: TGCGCCAGCAGCCACCGACAGGATCACACCGGGGAGCTGTTTTTT. Its translation is CASSHRQDHTGELFF.

The V and J genes are TRBV4-1 and TRBJ2-5, with D possibly being TRBD1 or TRBD2 (6 bases each). The CDR3 consists of 15 residues. Trimming removed 0 bases from V and 5 bases from J, with 13 bases in between. From germline, CDR1 is MGHRA and CDR2 YSYEKL. The CDR3 loop reads CASSQEGSGAETQYF. As DNA, the CDR3 is TGCGCCAGCAGCCAAGAGGGATCGGGGGCTGAGACCCAGTACTTC.